These T cell receptor beta chains were read from a single sample in a study of CD8+CD57+ T cells in acquired aplastic anemia. TCRdb processed the reads anew with MiXCR; each CDR3 protein has one entry. The top ten clones hold roughly 70% of a sample with tens of thousands of distinct CDR3 sequences, approximately 45% of them seen once. The sample consisted of sorted CD4+, CD8+, or CD8+CD57+ T cells (not recorded which) from PBMCs. These receptors all come from a human donor in good health, serving as a control. CDR3s include the opening cysteine and the closing phenylalanine or tryptophan. D genes are given only for firm matches. Only part of the rows carry a size: once, few, many, or a class if the clone is expanded.

clone size	V gene	D gene	J gene	CDR3 protein	CDR3 DNA
NA	TRBV20-1	NA	TRBJ1-2	CSVSGADGYTF	TGCAGTGTCTCGGGGGCAGACGGCTACACCTTC
few	TRBV28	NA	TRBJ2-5	CASRPGQLTQETQYF	TGTGCCAGCAGACCCGGACAGCTGACCCAAGAGACCCAGTACTTC
many	TRBV19	NA	TRBJ2-7	CASSIAPGAGEQYF	TGTGCCAGTAGTATAGCTCCGGGGGCAGGAGAGCAGTACTTC
many	TRBV5-1	NA	TRBJ2-5	CASSLEVQGMAETQYF	TGCGCCAGCAGCTTGGAAGTGCAGGGAATGGCAGAGACCCAGTACTTC
NA	TRBV10-1	TRBD2	TRBJ2-2	CASSGGEAGKSNTGELFF	TGTGCCAGCAGTGGAGGAGAAGCGGGAAAATCAAACACCGGGGAGCTGTTTTTT
NA	TRBV25-1	TRBD1	TRBJ2-3	CASSPPTSMDRGVTDTQYF	TGTGCCAGCAGTCCACCAACCTCTATGGACAGGGGAGTCACAGATACGCAGTATTTT
many	TRBV6-5	TRBD1	TRBJ2-7	CASSYKKQGSYEQYF	TGTGCCAGCAGTTACAAAAAACAGGGGAGCTACGAGCAGTACTTC
NA	TRBV12-3/TRBV12-4	NA	TRBJ2-4	CASSLGGRQENIQYF	TGTGCCAGCAGTTTAGGGGGCAGGCAGGAAAACATTCAGTACTTC
few	TRBV12-3/TRBV12-4	NA	TRBJ2-7	CASRGQGSSEQYF	TGTGCCAGCAGGGGGCAGGGATCGAGCGAGCAGTACTTC
many	TRBV2	NA	TRBJ1-1	CASYRHTEAFF	TGTGCCAGCTACCGTCACACTGAAGCTTTCTTT
NA	TRBV11-1	NA	TRBJ2-5	CASSLSSLANGLQETQYF	TGTGCCAGCAGCTTAAGTTCTCTGGCGAACGGACTACAAGAGACCCAGTACTTC
NA	TRBV29-1	TRBD1	TRBJ1-1	CSGTGRVNTEAFF	TGCAGCGGGACAGGCCGAGTGAACACTGAAGCTTTCTTT
few	TRBV10-3	TRBD1	TRBJ1-6	CAISPGQGRSPNSPLHF	TGTGCCATCAGTCCGGGACAGGGCCGAAGTCCTAATTCACCCCTCCACTTT
few	TRBV3-1	NA	TRBJ1-2	CASSQLTEEGYGYTF	TGTGCCAGCAGCCAACTTACAGAAGAAGGATATGGCTACACCTTC
many	TRBV9	NA	TRBJ2-5	CASSATGSETQYF	TGTGCCAGCAGCGCCACCGGGTCGGAGACCCAGTACTTC
few	TRBV3-1	NA	TRBJ1-1	CASSPSLGSDTEAFF	TGTGCCAGCAGCCCATCCTTAGGGTCGGACACTGAAGCTTTCTTT
NA	TRBV19	NA	TRBJ2-1	CATEKGGLVSDEQFF	TGTGCCACCGAAAAGGGTGGACTGGTGAGCGATGAGCAGTTCTTC
few	TRBV9	NA	TRBJ2-7	CASSPHGENYEQYF	TGTGCCAGCAGCCCCCACGGGGAAAACTACGAGCAGTACTTC
NA	TRBV27	TRBD1	TRBJ1-1	CASSLQGAEAFF	TGTGCCAGCAGTTTACAGGGGGCTGAGGCTTTCTTT
many	TRBV29-1	NA	TRBJ1-2	CSVEDEGEPTPYGYTF	TGCAGCGTTGAAGATGAGGGGGAGCCGACCCCCTATGGCTACACCTTC
many	TRBV3-1	NA	TRBJ1-1	CASSPLNTEAFF	TGTGCCAGCAGCCCCTTGAACACTGAAGCTTTCTTT
many	TRBV7-9	NA	TRBJ1-4	CASSREGLDEKLFF	TGTGCCAGCAGCCGGGAGGGTTTGGACGAAAAACTGTTTTTT
many	TRBV7-9	TRBD2	TRBJ2-7	CASSLGLALNEQYF	TGTGCCAGCAGCTTAGGACTAGCGCTGAACGAGCAGTACTTC
NA	TRBV7-6	NA	TRBJ1-1	CASSLAVRTEAFF	TGTGCCAGCAGCTTAGCAGTACGAACTGAAGCTTTCTTT
few	TRBV20-1	NA	TRBJ2-2	CSARGATLESGELLF	TGCAGTGCTAGAGGAGCCACACTCGAATCCGGGGAGCTGCTTTTT
many	TRBV3-1	TRBD1	TRBJ2-5	CASSQTGTGELWIETQYF	TGTGCCAGCAGCCAAACAGGGACAGGGGAATTGTGGATAGAGACCCAGTACTTC
NA	TRBV3-1	NA	TRBJ1-6	CATSESNRGLHF	TGTGCCACCAGTGAGTCCAACAGAGGCCTCCACTTT
NA	TRBV15	NA	TRBJ1-6	CATSRSTNQPLHF	TGTGCCACCAGCCGGTCGACCAATCAGCCCCTCCACTTT
NA	TRBV15	NA	TRBJ1-6	CATSREGSGNSPLHF	TGTGCCACCAGCAGAGAGGGTTCGGGGAATTCACCCCTCCACTTT
NA	TRBV12-3/TRBV12-4	NA	TRBJ1-2	CASSRGGGNGYTF	TGTGCCAGCAGTCGAGGAGGAGGGAATGGCTACACCTTC
NA	TRBV19	NA	TRBJ2-5	CASSITGRGKTQYF	TGTGCCAGTAGTATAACGGGCAGGGGAAAGACCCAGTACTTC
few	TRBV25-1	TRBD2	TRBJ2-3	CASSLGTSGIQGVDTQYF	TGTGCCAGCAGCTTGGGGACTAGCGGGATCCAAGGGGTAGATACGCAGTATTTT
few	TRBV30	NA	TRBJ2-7	CAWSVQGLEQYF	TGTGCCTGGAGTGTACAAGGGCTTGAGCAGTACTTC